This T cell receptor beta chain comes out of a study of blood T cells in healthy people across ages. Points from the study as a whole: Roughly linearly, TCR beta diversity per million T cells fell as age increased.

Details on this clonotype: Antigen specificity is unknown.

Germline CDR1 is MNHNS and CDR2 is SASEGT. V was trimmed by 3 bases and J by 1 base, leaving 10 bases between them. The length of the CDR3 is 15 residues. Through a sample-barcoded 5' primer and a J-beta primer mix, a second PCR was run for about 6 to 12 cycles. TCRdb analysed the 5' RACE reads with MiXCR anew, one entry per CDR3 protein. The sample consists of hundreds of thousands of distinct CDR3 sequences, about 25% of them appearing once. The data also belong to a second study, concerning T cells of mothers and their children. That report adds: Researchers found no T cell clones that were persistent and microchimeric.

The material sequenced was blood. The gene calls are TRBV6-1 and TRBJ2-1, with unresolved D. The sequence was collected from a boy aged 5-17 years in good health. The CDR3 sequence: CASSDAFGSYNEQFF. CDR3 coding DNA: TGTGCCAGCAGTGATGCCTTTGGGTCCTACAATGAGCAGTTCTTC.